Shown below are 5 T cell receptor beta chains from a single sample sequenced in a study of cytomegalovirus exposure and HLA in healthy donors. A multiplex PCR was run with 60 Vbeta primers and 13 Jbeta primers. Here immunoSEQ multiplex PCR was the method, and the copy in TCRdb shows in-frame clones only, minus some. The repertoire holds about 170,000 clones, with more than 70% as singletons. Sequenced sample: PBMCs. These receptors were collected from a woman aged 45-59 years in good health and CMV-seropositive.

The rearrangement uses TRBV28 and TRBJ2-7; 12 bases are shared with TRBD2. The V segment lost 5 bases and the J segment 0 bases; nucleotides outside the gene matches: 14. Germline V CDR1 and CDR2: MDHEN, SYDVKM. The CDR3 totals 19 residues. CDR3 protein: CASSPTLAGGYSVSYEQYF. The CDR3 DNA sequence: TGTGCCAGCAGTCCCACACTAGCGGGAGGATACTCCGTCTCCTACGAGCAGTACTTC. The full variable domain, rest sourced from reference TRBV28 and TRBJ2-7, is DVKVTQSSRYLVKRTGEKVFLECVQDMDHENMFWYRQDPGLGLRLIYFSYDVKMKEKGDIPEGYSVSREKKERFSLILESASTNQTSMYLCASSPTLAGGYSVSYEQYFGPGTRLTVT.

This clone was detected only a few times. The rearrangement uses TRBV25-1 and TRBJ2-2, with D tentatively TRBD2 (5 bases). Germline V gene lookup returns CDR1 MGHDK and CDR2 SYGVNS. CDR3 length: 15 residues. The V end was cut by 7 bases, the J end by 7 bases, with 19 bases between. The CDR3: CASKVEGRGIGELFF. In nucleotides, the CDR3 is TGTGCCAGCAAAGTTGAGGGTCGAGGGATCGGGGAGCTGTTTTTT.

The chain carries TRBV29-1 and TRBJ2-1; 14 nucleotides match TRBD2. Germline CDR1 and CDR2: SQVTM and ANQGSEA. CDR3 length equals 12 residues. V lost 7 bases to trimming and J lost 8 bases; unmatched junction nucleotides: 1. For the CDR3, the DNA is TGCAGCGGGACTAGCGGGAGGCATGAGCAGTTCTTC. Amino acid sequence: CSGTSGRHEQFF.

The chain employs TRBV7-2 and TRBJ2-5, with 8 bases identical to TRBD2. This CDR3 region has 13 residues. Germline V gives CDR1 SGHTA, CDR2 FQGNSA. V lost 4 bases and J lost 6; bases outside the gene matches: 4. The CDR3 region is CASSSTSAQTQYF. The CDR3 DNA reads TGTGCCAGCAGCTCGACTAGCGCACAGACCCAGTACTTC.

The chain has TRBV6-1 and TRBJ1-5; D unclear. V gave up 4 bases and J gave up 2 bases, with 6 bases separating them. Germline CDR1 is MNHNS and CDR2 is SASEGT. This CDR3 is built from 13 residues. The CDR3, as DNA: TGTGCCAGCAGTGGTACGGGCAATCAGCCCCAGCATTTT. Its protein product is CASSGTGNQPQHF.